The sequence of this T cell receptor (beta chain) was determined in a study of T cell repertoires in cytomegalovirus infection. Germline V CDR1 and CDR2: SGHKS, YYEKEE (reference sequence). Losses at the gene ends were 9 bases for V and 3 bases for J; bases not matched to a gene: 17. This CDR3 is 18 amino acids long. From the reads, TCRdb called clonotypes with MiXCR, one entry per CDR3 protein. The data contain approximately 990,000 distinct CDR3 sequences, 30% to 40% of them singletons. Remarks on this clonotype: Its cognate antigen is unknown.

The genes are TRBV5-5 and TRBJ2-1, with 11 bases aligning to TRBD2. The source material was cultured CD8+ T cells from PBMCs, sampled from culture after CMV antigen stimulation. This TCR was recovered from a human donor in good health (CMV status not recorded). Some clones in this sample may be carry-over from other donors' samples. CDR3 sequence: CANRSLTSGASYYNEQFF. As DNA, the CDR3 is TGTGCCAACAGGTCACTGACTAGCGGGGCCTCTTACTACAATGAGCAGTTCTTC.